This T cell receptor (beta chain) originates from a study of blood T cell repertoires in COVID-19 (dated by TCRdb to 2019 to 2021). Study-wide context: Samples from collaborators originated in the United States, Italy and Spain and spanned both the acute and convalescent phases of COVID-19. The prospective study material was composed of cDNA or gDNA derived from T cells, B-cell-depleted T cells, or PBMCs. Subjects who had been exposed to COVID-19, were actively infected with it, or had recovered from it provided the deeply sampled blood TCRbeta repertoires that made up the dataset. The repertoires were released in a freely available public database intended as a resource for research on the immune response to SARS-CoV-2. Samples came from the ongoing ImmuneRACE study (first 160 participants) plus 1,254 subjects from 6 global collaborators. Sample metadata almost always included a de-identified subject ID, COVID-19 status, age in years and sex. Where available, HLA class I and class II types were obtained from metadata supplied by the sample provider rather than from assay-based typing. Results the study describes overall, beyond this receptor: How much clinical and demographic metadata was included differed by source and by participant, and the metadata was provided uncurated.

Taken from cysteine to phenylalanine, the CDR3 has 15 residues. Only the CDR3 portion is preserved as DNA: 45 bases, with reading frame beginning at the first base. The germline V gene provides CDR1 MDHEN and CDR2 SYDVKM. V is clipped by 2 bases and J by 5 bases, and the sequence between their germline boundaries is 14 bases long. The immunoSEQ Assay, a bias-controlled multiplex PCR, was used to amplify TCRbeta CDR3 regions from genomic DNA. On the study's bioinformatics: Within the assay, amplification of reference gene primers was used to estimate how many nucleated cells each sample contained. To quantify the absolute abundance of each unique TCRbeta CDR3 rearrangement, sequence reads were collapsed and filtered. For each sample, productive Simpson clonality was calculated as the square root of Simpson's diversity index over productive rearrangements. The source is immuneACCESS, and TCRdb retained only in-frame sequences with V and J called. Part of the clones is not carried over; for the studies checked, unresolved V genes explain less than half of this, and the remainder is unexplained. Clonal size and the V and J genes are those of that table, whereas D and trimming came from the DNA. In all, the sample holds some 340,000 clones, and 83% of those were seen once. Together, the top ten hold 5% to 6% of the sample.

Participants in the prospective study were enrolled through a virtual design, were aged roughly 18 to 100 years, and lived in 24 United States geographic areas. In the prospective study, participants were assigned to cohorts based on the clinical history participants reported in a screening survey and a study questionnaire. Recovered participants in ImmuneRACE Cohort 3 were defined as having two consecutive negative NP/OP PCR tests, clearance from a healthcare professional, or resolution of symptoms. In the prospective study, whole blood, serum and a nasopharyngeal or oropharyngeal swab were collected from each participant by mobile phlebotomists. Participants in the prospective study had the option to provide additional blood draws and questionnaires over a roughly two-month period. Blood samples from the prospective study were shipped frozen or at room temperature prior to DNA extraction. Concerning this clone: Its antigen has not been determined. No qualities accompany the bases; no much larger clone lies one base away.

The chain employs TRBV28 and TRBJ2-3; TRBD1 is a weak D gene call, 6 bases matching. Sequencing was performed on PBMCs or T cells enriched from blood (not recorded which). The TCR was taken from a woman aged 50 to 60 who had recovered from COVID-19. The CDR3 protein: CASSLRTVRGDTQYF. The DNA is TGTGCCAGCAGTTTAAGGACAGTAAGAGGAGATACGCAGTATTTT.